These T cell receptor beta chains were read from a single sample in a study of PD-1 blockade in classical Hodgkin lymphoma. Generated by immunoSEQ multiplex PCR, the TCRdb table keeps only in-frame clones and is missing some. The sample consists of tens of thousands of clones, roughly nine tenths of them appearing once. The material was peripheral blood mononuclear cells (PBMCs), obtained at baseline. Receptor source: a human donor with classical Hodgkin lymphoma. CDR3s include the opening cysteine and the closing phenylalanine or tryptophan. A D gene is named only where the DNA matches it firmly. Clone size is not always given. Where it is, it says once, few, many or a class for expanded clones.

CDR3 protein,CDR3 DNA,clone size,V gene,J gene,D gene
CASSYSGRNTGELFF,TGTGCCAGCAGTTACAGCGGTCGAAACACCGGGGAGCTGTTTTTT,.,TRBV6-5,TRBJ2-2,.
CASGGSQETQYF,TGTGCCAGCGGGGGCAGCCAAGAGACCCAGTACTTC,.,TRBV6-5,TRBJ2-5,.
CASNPGTGSNEQYF,TGTGCCAGCAATCCCGGGACAGGGTCTAACGAGCAGTACTTC,.,TRBV9,TRBJ2-7,TRBD1
CAVGQGGEQYF,TGTGCCGTGGGACAGGGGGGCGAGCAGTACTTC,.,TRBV5-4,TRBJ2-7,TRBD1
CASSLSGGYNEQFF,TGTGCCAGCAGCTTATCAGGGGGCTACAATGAGCAGTTCTTC,.,TRBV7-9,TRBJ2-1,TRBD1
CASARGGGNTGELFF,TGTGCCAGCGCCCGTGGGGGGGGGAACACCGGGGAGCTGTTTTTT,.,TRBV6-5,TRBJ2-2,TRBD2
CASHRLLSGNTIYF,TGTGCCAGCCACAGGTTACTCTCTGGAAACACCATATATTTT,.,TRBV27,TRBJ1-3,.
CATSRGQGAGETQYF,TGTGCCACCAGCAGGGGACAGGGGGCGGGGGAGACCCAGTACTTC,.,TRBV15,TRBJ2-5,TRBD1
CSVGPLGGSYNEQFF,TGCAGCGTTGGCCCTCTAGGGGGCTCCTACAATGAGCAGTTCTTC,.,TRBV29-1,TRBJ2-1,.
CASSLALGTYNEQFF,TGTGCCAGCAGCTTAGCTCTCGGGACTTACAATGAGCAGTTCTTC,.,TRBV11-2,TRBJ2-1,.
CASSQQGVNEKLFF,TGTGCCAGCAGTCAACAGGGAGTTAATGAAAAACTGTTTTTT,.,TRBV2,TRBJ1-4,.
CASSPGTGPYEQYF,TGTGCCAGCAGCCCCGGGACAGGGCCCTACGAGCAGTACTTC,.,TRBV7-6,TRBJ2-7,TRBD1
CASSPAGYQYEQYF,TGTGCCAGCAGTCCGGCAGGGTACCAGTACGAGCAGTACTTC,.,TRBV5-5,TRBJ2-7,.
CASSYPWTGKIGYTF,TGTGCCAGCAGCTACCCCTGGACAGGGAAAATCGGCTACACCTTC,.,TRBV13,TRBJ1-2,TRBD1
CASRPRGVRDQPQHF,TGTGCCAGCAGACCCAGAGGGGTGCGGGATCAGCCCCAGCATTTT,few,TRBV6-1,TRBJ1-5,.
CASSLVAGGANTGELFF,TGTGCCAGCAGCTTGGTAGCGGGAGGTGCGAACACCGGGGAGCTGTTTTTT,.,TRBV13,TRBJ2-2,TRBD2
CASSLGAGDHEQYF,TGTGCCAGCAGCTTAGGAGCAGGGGACCACGAGCAGTACTTC,.,TRBV7-6,TRBJ2-7,.
CASSIDLGFEKLFF,TGTGCCAGTAGTATAGATCTCGGTTTCGAAAAACTGTTTTTT,.,TRBV19,TRBJ1-4,.
CASRPGTSGTGTQYF,TGTGCCAGCAGACCCGGGACTAGCGGGACGGGGACCCAGTACTTC,.,TRBV28,TRBJ2-5,TRBD2
CATSIGTGDGYTF,TGTGCCACCAGCATAGGGACAGGGGATGGCTACACCTTC,.,TRBV15,TRBJ1-2,TRBD1
CASSQGTGGDIQYF,TGTGCCAGCAGCCAAGGGACAGGGGGCGACATTCAGTACTTC,.,TRBV4-2,TRBJ2-4,TRBD1
CAISEVVLLNTEAFF,TGTGCCATCAGTGAGGTCGTCCTACTGAACACTGAAGCTTTCTTT,.,TRBV10-3,TRBJ1-1,.
CASSGQAAYEQYF,TGTGCCAGCAGTGGGCAAGCGGCCTACGAGCAGTACTTC,.,TRBV2,TRBJ2-7,.
CASTEAFF,TGTGCCAGCACTGAAGCTTTCTTT,.,TRBV6-8,TRBJ1-1,.
CASSEVWRGNTEAFF,TGTGCCAGCAGTGAAGTGTGGAGGGGAAACACTGAAGCTTTCTTT,.,TRBV6-1,TRBJ1-1,.
CASSYGAGASYEQYF,TGTGCCAGCAGTTATGGCGCGGGGGCCTCCTACGAGCAGTACTTC,.,TRBV6-5,TRBJ2-7,.
CASSLAVAGIYEQYF,TGCGCCAGCAGCTTGGCCGTAGCGGGGATTTACGAGCAGTACTTC,.,TRBV5-1,TRBJ2-7,TRBD2
CASSLTSTGTYEQYF,TGTGCCAGCAGCTTAACGTCGACAGGTACCTACGAGCAGTACTTC,.,TRBV11-2,TRBJ2-7,.
CASSGGGGPANEKLFF,TGCGCCAGCAGCGGGGGAGGGGGGCCGGCTAATGAAAAACTGTTTTTT,.,TRBV5-1,TRBJ1-4,.
CASSYSGSVDGEQFF,TGTGCCAGCAGTTACTCAGGGAGCGTCGATGGTGAGCAGTTCTTC,.,TRBV6-5,TRBJ2-1,.
CASSTQYSNQPQHF,TGTGCCAGTAGTACCCAGTATAGCAATCAGCCCCAGCATTTT,.,TRBV19,TRBJ1-5,.
CSGYRGVSEAFF,TGCAGCGGGTACAGGGGTGTGTCTGAAGCTTTCTTT,.,TRBV29-1,TRBJ1-1,TRBD1
CASSVPPWAVNTEAFF,TGTGCCAGCAGCGTACCACCGTGGGCAGTCAACACTGAAGCTTTCTTT,once,TRBV7-8,TRBJ1-1,.
CATSIRDSRSLNTEAFF,TGTGCCACCAGCATTAGGGACTCCAGGTCCCTGAACACTGAAGCTTTCTTT,.,TRBV15,TRBJ1-1,.
CASSWGGEQFF,TGTGCCAGCAGTTGGGGTGGGGAGCAGTTCTTC,.,TRBV6-6,TRBJ2-1,.
CASSSSTTALSGANVLTF,TGTGCCAGCAGCTCCTCAACGACCGCCTTGTCTGGGGCCAACGTCCTGACTTTC,.,TRBV7-9,TRBJ2-6,.
CASSVLSGQGAHGELFF,TGTGCCAGCAGCGTACTTTCGGGACAGGGGGCCCACGGGGAGCTGTTTTTT,.,TRBV7-6,TRBJ2-2,TRBD1
CASKTGASGANVLTF,TGTGCCAGTAAAACAGGAGCCTCTGGGGCCAACGTCCTGACTTTC,.,TRBV19,TRBJ2-6,.
CASSFDVGGTHEQFF,TGTGCCAGCAGCTTTGACGTGGGGGGCACACATGAGCAGTTCTTC,.,TRBV5-4,TRBJ2-1,.
CASSPEGSYGYTF,TGCGCCAGCAGCCCGGAGGGGAGCTATGGCTACACCTTC,.,TRBV5-1,TRBJ1-2,.
CASRSASKGGSANTGELFF,TGTGCAAGTCGCTCGGCAAGTAAAGGGGGCTCGGCGAACACCGGGGAGCTGTTTTTT,.,TRBV12-2,TRBJ2-2,.
CASSLRGPTNTEAFF,TGTGCCAGCAGCCTCAGGGGGCCTACGAACACTGAAGCTTTCTTT,.,TRBV11-2,TRBJ1-1,TRBD1
CASSPGLAGFSPYEQYF,TGTGCCAGCAGTCCCGGACTAGCGGGATTCTCACCCTACGAGCAGTACTTC,once,TRBV27,TRBJ2-7,TRBD2
CASLKGGSQYF,TGTGCCAGTCTCAAGGGGGGATCGCAGTATTTT,.,TRBV5-8,TRBJ2-3,.
CASSLELSFEQFF,TGTGCCAGCAGCTTGGAGTTGTCCTTTGAGCAGTTCTTC,.,TRBV5-6,TRBJ2-1,.
CASSHSPGDFGDLHF,TGTGCCAGCAGCCATTCCCCAGGGGATTTTGGAGACCTCCACTTT,once,TRBV16,TRBJ1-6,.